The 26 T cell receptor beta chains below come from one sample, sequenced in a study of T cell responses to AZD1222 COVID-19 vaccine. Repertoires were generated with immunoSEQ multiplex PCR, while TCRdb's copy carries only in-frame clones and drops some. The sample shows about 95,000 clones, roughly 89% of them seen only once. Sequencing was performed on peripheral blood, taken on day 0 of AZD1222 vaccination. These receptors were collected from an adult in good health.

The rearrangement uses TRBV3-1 (or the pseudogene TRBV3-2) and TRBJ2-5; possibly TRBD1 for D (5 bases). V was clipped by 0 bases and J by 7 bases, with 12 bases between them. The germline V gene encodes CDR1 LGHDT and CDR2 YNNKEL (reference sequence). The CDR3 is made up of 14 amino acids. In DNA form, the CDR3 reads TGTGCCAGCAGCCAAGAAACAGGTCGTTTGACCCAGTACTTC. Amino acid sequence: CASSQETGRLTQYF.

The chain carries TRBV2 and TRBJ1-4, with D unclear. CDR3 length equals 15 residues. V lost 7 bases, J lost 8 bases, and 20 bases lay in between. Per the germline V gene, CDR1 is SNHLY and CDR2 is FYNNEI. The CDR3 sequence: CASTRETALGEKLFF. CDR3 coding DNA: TGTGCCAGCACTCGCGAAACAGCCCTGGGGGAAAAACTGTTTTTT.

The CDR3: CASSKQGAGGYTF. CDR3 nucleotide sequence: TGTGCCAGCAGTAAACAGGGGGCGGGTGGCTACACCTTC. This sequence joins TRBV6-5 and TRBJ1-2; 9 bases are a match to TRBD1. The V gene's germline CDR1 is MNHEY and CDR2 SVGAGI. Trimming cost V 5 bases and J 7 bases; bases outside gene matches: 5. This CDR3 contains 13 residues.

V and J are TRBV7-3 and TRBJ2-2, with D unresolved. V was clipped by 1 base and J by 3 bases, with 0 bases between them. Germline CDR1 reads SGHTA; CDR2 reads FQGTGA. This CDR3 region has 12 residues. In nucleotides, the CDR3 is TGTGCCAGCAGCTTAAACACCGGGGAGCTGTTTTTT. This codes for CASSLNTGELFF.

The genes are TRBV5-1 and TRBJ1-1; D gene unclear. The CDR3 length is 13 residues. Between the trimmed V and J ends, which lost 4 bases and 5 bases, there was a span of 12 bases. The germline CDR1 and CDR2 sequences are SGHRS and YFSETQ. The DNA for the CDR3 is TGCGCCAGCAGCCAAATAATGGGGACTGAAGCTTTCTTT. This translates into CASSQIMGTEAFF.

J is TRBJ2-1 and V is TRBV3-1 (or the pseudogene TRBV3-2); D is possibly TRBD1 (5 bases). Germline values: CDR1 LGHDT, CDR2 YNNKEL (reference sequence). The length of the CDR3 is 15 residues. Trimming removed 0 bases from V and 1 base from J, with 7 bases in between. The CDR3 loop reads CASSQEGVSYNEQFF. The CDR3 DNA sequence: TGTGCCAGCAGCCAAGAAGGGGTTTCCTACAATGAGCAGTTCTTC.

This sequence joins TRBV4-2 and TRBJ2-2; 9 positions agree with TRBD2. The CDR3 consists of 16 residues. Germline loops: CDR1 LGHNA, CDR2 YNFKEQ. The ends lost 2 bases at V and 3 bases at J; junction bases unmatched: 4. The CDR3, as DNA: TGTGCCAGCAGCCAATTGACTAGCGGTTACACCGGGGAGCTGTTTTTT. Translated, it gives CASSQLTSGYTGELFF.

The V and J genes are TRBV9 and TRBJ1-2; TRBD1 is a possible D gene (6 bases). The CDR3 contains 13 residues. CDR1 and CDR2 from the germline V gene are SGDLS and YYNGEE. Trimming removed 1 base at V and 3 bases at J, with 7 bases between. The CDR3 DNA is TGTGCCAGCAGCGTAAGGGGGGACTATGGCTACACCTTC. It yields the protein CASSVRGDYGYTF.

The chain links TRBV18 to TRBJ1-1, with TRBD1 matching 11 bases. V lost 1 base, J lost 5 bases, and 6 bases stayed unmatched. The CDR3 length is 16 residues. Germline V gene data show CDR1 as KGHSH and CDR2 as LQKENI. The CDR3 is CASSPLSGTGGTEAFF. The CDR3 DNA reads TGTGCCAGCTCACCACTGTCCGGGACAGGGGGGACTGAAGCTTTCTTT.

The V and J genes are TRBV5-1 and TRBJ2-1, with D perhaps assigned TRBD1 or TRBD2 (5 bases each). The V gene's germline CDR1 is SGHRS and CDR2 YFSETQ. The CDR3 extends over 14 amino acids. Trimming left V 4 bases short and J 2 bases short, with 10 bases between. CDR3 protein: CASSLRGTYNEQFF. The CDR3 nucleotides read TGCGCCAGCAGCCTTCGGGGCACCTACAATGAGCAGTTCTTC.

This clone came up once. J is TRBJ2-1 and V is TRBV4-3; 9 bases fit TRBD2. CDR1 is LGHNA and CDR2 is YSLEER in the germline V gene. CDR3 length: 16 residues. V was clipped by 1 base and J by 9 bases; unmatched bases: 10. Here the CDR3 reads CASSQVTSGLSVEQFF. CDR3 nucleotide sequence: TGCGCCAGCAGCCAAGTAACTAGCGGGTTATCGGTTGAGCAGTTCTTC.

This clone has only one observation. The V and J genes are TRBV27 and TRBJ2-1; TRBD2 matches at 11 bases. The germline CDR1 and CDR2 sequences are MNHEY and SMNVEV (reference sequence). The junction had 5 bases not matched to a gene; V was cut back by 4 bases and J by 6 bases. There are 15 residues in the CDR3. CDR3 amino acids: CASSSLAGGLNEQFF. The CDR3 nucleotides read TGTGCCAGCAGTTCTCTAGCGGGGGGTCTCAATGAGCAGTTCTTC.

CDR3 DNA: TGTGCCAGCAGCAAGACCCCCCCAGGTGCCACTGAAGCTTTCTTT. It yields the protein CASSKTPPGATEAFF. The chain recombines TRBV5-5 with TRBJ1-1; D unclear. The CDR3 covers 15 residues. Between the trimmed V and J ends, which lost 4 bases and 4 bases, there was a span of 17 bases. The germline V gene has CDR1 SGHKS and CDR2 YYEKEE (reference sequence).

The rearrangement joins TRBV5-4 to TRBJ2-7, with D hard to call. The V end lost 4 bases, the J end lost 3 bases, and 11 bases lay between the germline ends. Germline CDR1 and CDR2: SGHNT and YYREEE (reference sequence). The CDR3 covers 13 residues. The CDR3 DNA is TGTGCCAGCAGCCAAACGGGTTTCTACGAGCAGTACTTC. This gives the protein CASSQTGFYEQYF.

The chain has TRBV7-2 and TRBJ1-2; weak D call: TRBD1 (6 bases). V was pared by 4 bases and J by 2 bases, with 11 bases between. The germline V gene has CDR1 SGHTA and CDR2 FQGNSA. The CDR3 runs to 14 residues. CDR3 nucleotides: TGTGCCAGCAGCTGGGGAACAGGGAACTATGGCTACACCTTC. Translation gives CASSWGTGNYGYTF.

The chain uses TRBV4-1 and TRBJ2-1; possibly TRBD2 for D (5 bases). Trimming took 3 bases from V and 9 from J, leaving 21 bases between them. The CDR3 sequence is 16 residues long. Germline CDR1 MGHRA, CDR2 YSYEKL. Written as DNA, the CDR3 is TGCGCCAGCAGCCAGCGGACGACTATCTCCCTTCTTGAGCAGTTCTTC. The encoded protein is CASSQRTTISLLEQFF.

In this sample, this clone turned up once. The genes are TRBV10-1 and TRBJ2-3, with a tentative D call TRBD2 (5 bases). The CDR3 contains 15 residues. The V end lost 5 bases, the J end lost 3 bases, and 15 bases lay between the germline ends. The germline V gene has CDR1 WNHNN and CDR2 SYGVQD (reference sequence). The CDR3 sequence: CASSRTHSPTDTQYF. For the CDR3, the DNA is TGCGCCAGCAGTCGGACTCATTCCCCTACAGATACGCAGTATTTT.

The chain combines TRBV11-2 with TRBJ1-5, with TRBD1 matching 9 bases. V lost 2 bases to trimming and J lost 5 bases; unmatched junction nucleotides: 4. CDR1 SGHAT and CDR2 FQNNGV come from the germline V gene. This CDR3 is built from 15 residues. The CDR3 nucleotides are TGTGCCAGCAGCTTAACACAGGGGGCTCATCAGCCCCAGCATTTT. It specifies CASSLTQGAHQPQHF.

The J gene is TRBJ1-6, the V gene TRBV27; D remains ambiguous. Germline values: CDR1 MNHEY, CDR2 SMNVEV (reference sequence). This CDR3 spans 13 amino acids. Between the trimmed V and J ends, which lost 6 bases and 1 base, there was a span of 4 bases. Written as DNA, the CDR3 is TGTGCCAGCAGAAGGTCCTATAATTCACCCCTCCACTTT. Translation: CASRRSYNSPLHF.

The V and J genes are TRBV7-9 and TRBJ1-1, with no clear D. CDR3 size: 15 residues. Looked up from germline, CDR1 is SEHNR and CDR2 is FQNEAQ (reference sequence). The germline V and J ends were trimmed by 5 bases and 4 bases, with 17 bases remaining between them. CDR3: CASSPSGGLGTEAFF. In nucleotides, the CDR3 is TGTGCCAGCAGCCCTTCGGGAGGCTTGGGCACTGAAGCTTTCTTT.

V usage is TRBV18 and J usage is TRBJ2-2; the D is unclear. Trimming took off 2 bases at V and 6 bases at J, with 7 bases between the two ends. Germline V gene lookup returns CDR1 KGHSH and CDR2 LQKENI. This CDR3 spans 13 amino acids. CDR3 residues: CASSPVEPGELFF. CDR3 DNA sequence: TGTGCCAGCTCACCAGTTGAGCCCGGGGAGCTGTTTTTT.

The J gene is TRBJ2-5, the V gene TRBV6-5; 9 bases match TRBD2. V shed 4 bases, J shed 2 bases, and the junction held 2 bases outside the gene matches. The CDR3 spans 14 residues. Germline assignment: CDR1 MNHEY and CDR2 SVGAGI. CDR3 sequence: CASSSTSGQETQYF. The CDR3 bases are TGTGCCAGCAGTTCGACTAGCGGTCAAGAGACCCAGTACTTC.

The V call is TRBV9, the J call TRBJ1-6; the D is unclear. V was pared by 0 bases and J by 12 bases, with 13 bases between. CDR3 length equals 14 residues. Looked up from germline, CDR1 is SGDLS and CDR2 is YYNGEE. Written as DNA, the CDR3 is TGTGCCAGCAGCGTAGAACCGGGAGCGGGACCCCTCCACTTT. As protein: CASSVEPGAGPLHF.

The chain carries TRBV5-1 and TRBJ1-2; TRBD1 aligns across 8 bases. The V gene's germline CDR1 is SGHRS and CDR2 YFSETQ. Trimming at V came to 4 bases and at J to 2 bases, leaving 7 bases not matched to a gene. The CDR3 extends over 15 amino acids. CDR3 in DNA: TGCGCCAGCAGCCCCTCCCCAGGGGGCAACTATGGCTACACCTTC. Amino acids: CASSPSPGGNYGYTF.

This clone was detected a few times. The chain combines TRBV2 with TRBJ1-1; D not resolved. The CDR3 runs 15 residues. The germline CDR1 and CDR2 sequences are SNHLY and FYNNEI. Trimming pared 8 bases from V and 1 base from J, leaving 17 bases between. Written as DNA, the CDR3 is TGTGCCAGCGCGATGGATCGAGTGGGGAACACTGAAGCTTTCTTT. Its protein is CASAMDRVGNTEAFF. Full variable domain (rest looked up from reference TRBV2 and TRBJ1-1): EPEVTQTPSHQVTQMGQEVILRCVPISNHLYFYWYRQILGQKVEFLVSFYNNEISEKSEIFDDQFSVERPDGSNFTLKIRSTKLEDSAMYFCASAMDRVGNTEAFFGQGTRLTVV.

The chain has TRBV7-9 and TRBJ2-7, with unresolved D. Germline lookup yields CDR1 SEHNR and CDR2 FQNEAQ (reference sequence). The CDR3 runs 12 residues. V lost 1 base and J 6 bases, leaving 7 bases between the germline ends. The DNA of the CDR3 is TGTGCCAGCAGCTTAGAATTCAGCGAGCAGTACTTC. It yields the protein CASSLEFSEQYF.